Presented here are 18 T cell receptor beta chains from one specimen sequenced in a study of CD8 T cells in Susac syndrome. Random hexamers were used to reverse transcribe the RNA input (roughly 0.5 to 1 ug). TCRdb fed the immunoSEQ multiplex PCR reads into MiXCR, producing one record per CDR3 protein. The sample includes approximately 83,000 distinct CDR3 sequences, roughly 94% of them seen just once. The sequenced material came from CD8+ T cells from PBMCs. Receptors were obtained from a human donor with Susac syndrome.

Here the CDR3 DNA reads TGTGCCAGCAGCCAAGAACCTAGTGACCAGGGTCCCACTGAAGCTTTCTTT. Residues: CASSQEPSDQGPTEAFF. The J gene is TRBJ1-1, the V gene TRBV4-2, with a tentative D call TRBD1 (5 bases). This CDR3 spans 17 amino acids. V lost 0 bases and J lost 4, with 18 bases in between. Germline CDR1 reads LGHNA; CDR2 reads YNFKEQ.

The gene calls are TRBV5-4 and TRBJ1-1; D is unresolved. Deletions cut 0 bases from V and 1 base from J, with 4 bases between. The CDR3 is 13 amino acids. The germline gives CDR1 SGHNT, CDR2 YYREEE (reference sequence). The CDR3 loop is CASSLEPNTEAFF. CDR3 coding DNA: TGTGCCAGCAGCTTGGAGCCGAACACTGAAGCTTTCTTT.

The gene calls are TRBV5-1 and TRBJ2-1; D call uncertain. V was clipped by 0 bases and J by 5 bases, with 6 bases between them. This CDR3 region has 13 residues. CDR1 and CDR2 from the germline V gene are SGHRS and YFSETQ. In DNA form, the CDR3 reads TGCGCCAGCAGCTTGGAGCAGAACAATGAGCAGTTCTTC. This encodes CASSLEQNNEQFF.

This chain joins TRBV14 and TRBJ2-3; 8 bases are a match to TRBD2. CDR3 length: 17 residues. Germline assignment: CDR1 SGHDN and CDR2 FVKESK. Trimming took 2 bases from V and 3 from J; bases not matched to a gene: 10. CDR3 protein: CASSQSLSAGGTDTQYF. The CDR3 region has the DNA TGTGCCAGCAGCCAAAGTCTATCTGCGGGAGGAACAGATACGCAGTATTTT.

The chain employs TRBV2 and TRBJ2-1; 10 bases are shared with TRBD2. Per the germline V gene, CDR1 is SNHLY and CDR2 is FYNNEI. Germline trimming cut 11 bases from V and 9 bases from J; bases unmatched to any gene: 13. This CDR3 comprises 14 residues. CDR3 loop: CAELAGPHRGEQFF. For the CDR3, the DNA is TGTGCCGAACTAGCGGGGCCGCACCGTGGTGAGCAGTTCTTC.

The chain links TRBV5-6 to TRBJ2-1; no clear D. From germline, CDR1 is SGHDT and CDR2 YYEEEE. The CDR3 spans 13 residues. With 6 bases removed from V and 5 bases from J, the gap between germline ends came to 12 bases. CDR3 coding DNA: TGTGCCAGCATCCCCCCCGGAAACAATGAGCAGTTCTTC. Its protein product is CASIPPGNNEQFF. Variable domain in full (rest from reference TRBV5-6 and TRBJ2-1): DAGVTQSPTHLIKTRGQQVTLRCSPKSGHDTVSWYQQALGQGPQFIFQYYEEEERQRGNFPDRFSGHQFPNYSSELNVNALLLGDSALYLCASIPPGNNEQFFGPGTRLTVL.

The CDR3 DNA reads TGTGCCAGCAGCCAAACCTGGGGGGGCACTGAAGCTTTCTTT. It codes for CASSQTWGGTEAFF. V usage is TRBV4-2 and J usage is TRBJ1-1, with TRBD1 as a possible D gene (5 bases). The V end was cut by 2 bases, the J end by 4 bases, with 11 bases between. Germline loops: CDR1 LGHNA, CDR2 YNFKEQ. The CDR3 has 14 residues.

The CDR3, as DNA: TGCAGCGCCGATGACAGGACCAATGAGCAGTTCTTC. Protein sequence: CSADDRTNEQFF. The rearrangement uses TRBV29-1 and TRBJ2-1, with D tentatively TRBD1 (6 bases). Trimming removed 7 bases at V and 6 bases at J, with 13 bases between. The CDR3 runs to 12 residues. Germline lookup yields CDR1 SQVTM and CDR2 ANQGSEA.

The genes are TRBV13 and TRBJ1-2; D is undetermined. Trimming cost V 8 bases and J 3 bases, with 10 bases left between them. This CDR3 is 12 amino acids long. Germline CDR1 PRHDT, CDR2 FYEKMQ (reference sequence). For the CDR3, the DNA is TGTGCCAGCTCGGCAGGTTACTATGGCTACACCTTC. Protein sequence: CASSAGYYGYTF. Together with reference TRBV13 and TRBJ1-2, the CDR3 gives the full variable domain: AAGVIQSPRHLIKEKRETATLKCYPIPRHDTVYWYQQGPGQDPQFLISFYEKMQSDKGSIPDRFSAQQFSDYHSELNMSSLELGDSALYFCASSAGYYGYTFGSGTRLTVV.

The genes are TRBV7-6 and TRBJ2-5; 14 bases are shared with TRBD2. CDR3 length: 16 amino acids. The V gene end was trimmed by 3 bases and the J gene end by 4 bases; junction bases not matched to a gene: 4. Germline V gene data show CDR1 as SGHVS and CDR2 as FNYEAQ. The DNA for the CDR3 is TGTGCCAGCAGCTTGACTAGCGGGGGGGCAAGAGAGACCCAGTACTTC. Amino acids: CASSLTSGGARETQYF.

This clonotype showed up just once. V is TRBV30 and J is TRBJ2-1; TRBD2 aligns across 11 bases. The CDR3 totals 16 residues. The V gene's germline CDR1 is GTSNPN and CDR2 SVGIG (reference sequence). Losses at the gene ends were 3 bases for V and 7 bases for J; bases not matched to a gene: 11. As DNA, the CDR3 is TGTGCCTGGAGGGCTCCACTAGCGGGAGTAAGGAATGAGCAGTTCTTC. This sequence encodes CAWRAPLAGVRNEQFF.

The CDR3 reads CSASPGTSSYNEQFF. The CDR3 nucleotides are TGCAGTGCTAGTCCCGGGACTAGCTCCTACAATGAGCAGTTCTTC. This chain connects TRBV20-1 to TRBJ2-1; 8 positions agree with TRBD2. This CDR3 region has 15 residues. Germline V CDR1 and CDR2: DFQATT, SNEGSKA (reference sequence). The trim removed 3 bases at V and 0 bases at J, leaving 4 bases unmatched.

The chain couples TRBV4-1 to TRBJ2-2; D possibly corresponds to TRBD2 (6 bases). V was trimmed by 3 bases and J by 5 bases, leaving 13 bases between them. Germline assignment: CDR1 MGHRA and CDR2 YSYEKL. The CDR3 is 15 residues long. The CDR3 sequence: CASSHKTGRTGELFF. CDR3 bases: TGCGCCAGCAGCCATAAAACGGGGAGGACCGGGGAGCTGTTTTTT.

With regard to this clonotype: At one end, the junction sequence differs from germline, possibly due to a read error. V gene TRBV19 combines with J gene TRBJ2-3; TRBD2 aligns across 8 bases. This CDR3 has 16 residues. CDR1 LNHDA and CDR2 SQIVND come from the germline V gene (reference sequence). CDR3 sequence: CASGMSGSYRTDTQYF. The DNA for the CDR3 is TGTGCCAGTGGTATGAGCGGGAGTTACCGCACAGATACGCAGTATTTT.

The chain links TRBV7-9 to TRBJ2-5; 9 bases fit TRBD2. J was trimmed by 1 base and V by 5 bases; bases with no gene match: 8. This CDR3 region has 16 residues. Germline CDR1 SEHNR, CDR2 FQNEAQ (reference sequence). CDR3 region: CASSPRLAAPQETQYF. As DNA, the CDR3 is TGTGCCAGCAGCCCCCGACTAGCGGCACCCCAAGAGACCCAGTACTTC.

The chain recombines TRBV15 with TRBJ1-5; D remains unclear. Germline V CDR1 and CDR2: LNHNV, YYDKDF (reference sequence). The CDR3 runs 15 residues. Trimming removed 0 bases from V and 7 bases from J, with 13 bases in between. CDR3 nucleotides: TGTGCCACCAGCAGAGATTTGGGTCGCGACCAGCCCCAGCATTTT. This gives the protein CATSRDLGRDQPQHF.

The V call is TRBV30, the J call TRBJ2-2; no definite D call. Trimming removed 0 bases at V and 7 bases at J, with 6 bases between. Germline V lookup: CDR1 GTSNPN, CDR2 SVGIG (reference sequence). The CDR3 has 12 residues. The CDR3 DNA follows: TGTGCCTGGAGTGTAGGCGTCGGGGAGCTGTTTTTT. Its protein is CAWSVGVGELFF.

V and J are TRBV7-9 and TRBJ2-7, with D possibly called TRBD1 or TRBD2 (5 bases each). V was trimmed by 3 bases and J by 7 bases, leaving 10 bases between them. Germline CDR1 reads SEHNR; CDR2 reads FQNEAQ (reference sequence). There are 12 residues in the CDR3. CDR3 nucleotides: TGTGCCAGCAGCTTCCTCGAGGGGGAGCAGTACTTC. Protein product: CASSFLEGEQYF.